This T cell receptor beta chain came from a study of T cell responses to AZD1222 COVID-19 vaccine. Study-wide background: Samples with a second dose at about 4 or about 12 weeks were pooled together. Study conclusions and caveats: Spike-specific TCR breadth rose after two AZD1222 doses, and depth rose as well.

About this clone: Its cognate antigen is unknown.

V gave up 4 bases and J gave up 2 bases; unmatched junction bases: 5. The CDR3 covers 14 residues. This table comes from immunoSEQ multiplex PCR, and its TCRdb copy is limited to in-frame clones, with some not included. The sample yields about 110,000 clones, 85% to 90% seen once. This sample comprised peripheral blood, obtained on day 0 of AZD1222 vaccination. This clonotype was sampled from an adult in good health. The chain couples TRBV23-1 to TRBJ2-7; 7 nucleotides align to TRBD1. TRBV23-1 qualifies as an ORF whose function is uncertain. In DNA, the CDR3 is TGCGCCAGCAGTCGCCGGGACAGTACCTACGAGCAGTACTTC. Amino acid sequence: CASSRRDSTYEQYF.